What follows is one T cell receptor beta chain and its context. The data are from a study of cytomegalovirus exposure and HLA in healthy donors. This CDR3 has 15 amino acids. Looked up from germline, CDR1 is SNHLY and CDR2 is FYNNEI. With 4 bases clipped from V and 3 bases from J, the junction kept 6 bases outside the gene matches. Clones were read by immunoSEQ multiplex PCR, and TCRdb kept only the in-frame ones, dropping some. This sample has about 150,000 clones; about 89% occur once, and the top ten carry 3% to 3.5%. The TCR sequence derives from a woman aged 18-29 years in good health and CMV-seropositive. What was sequenced was PBMCs. The genes are TRBV2 and TRBJ2-7; 10 bases align to TRBD2. The CDR3: CASSALSGRNYEQYF. Written as DNA, the CDR3 is TGTGCCAGCAGTGCTCTTAGCGGGAGGAACTACGAGCAGTACTTC.